This T cell receptor (beta chain) was sequenced for a study of patients and donors after allogeneic stem cell transplantation. This clonotype has a handful of counts. TCRdb analysed the RT-PCR reads with MiXCR anew, one entry per CDR3 protein. The sample has about a million distinct CDR3 sequences, under 20% seen once. Sequencing was carried out using blood, either unsorted or a sorted T cell fraction (not recorded which). This TCR derives from a human donor who was either an allogeneic HSCT recipient or a stem cell or donor lymphocyte infusion donor (not recorded which). It is not recorded whose cells these are; they may come from a transplant donor.

The CDR3 nucleotides read TGTGCCAGCAGCTTAAGGCGGCATTTGAGTGGCTACACCTTC. Translation: CASSLRRHLSGYTF. The V call is TRBV7-2, the J call TRBJ1-2; D not certain. The CDR3 has 14 amino acids. Germline-derived CDR1 and CDR2 are SGHTA and FQGNSA. The V and J ends lost 2 bases and 7 bases respectively, with 14 bases between them.